This T cell receptor (beta chain) was documented in a study of vaccination effects on CD4 cells after COVID-19. General study findings and limits: After vaccination, at late timepoints, clones induced by infection and by vaccine contracted markedly. A shortage of convalescent patients and an absence of early post-infection timepoints characterized the study.

TCRdb's copy holds only in-frame clones and misses some; the assay was immunoSEQ multiplex PCR. The sample lists 28,000 or so clones, around four fifths occurring once. Pools of viral peptides were used by the ViraFEST assay to expand antigen-specific CD4+ T cells ahead of sequencing. Subsequent to approximately 11 days of culture, CD4+ T cells were isolated. It was two doses of either the BNT162b2 or mRNA-1273 vaccine that participants received. Vaccine recipients lacked prior SARS-CoV-2 infection and had negative nucleocapsid antibodies. IL-2 medium was substituted for half the medium on days 3 and 7. CDR1 is MGHRA and CDR2 is YSYEKL in the germline V gene. CDR3 size: 16 residues. Unmatched junction bases numbered 6, after V lost 2 bases and J lost 2 bases. Regarding this clone: The antigen is undetermined.

This clonotype was sampled from a human donor who received a COVID-19 vaccine. The rearrangement uses TRBV4-1 and TRBJ1-5; 7 positions match TRBD1. The specimen was CD4+ T cells from PBMCs cultured with HCoV-NL63 spike peptides, collected after COVID-19 vaccination. The CDR3, as DNA: TGCGCCAGCAGCCAATCAGGACAGGTCGGCAATCAGCCCCAGCATTTT. Protein sequence: CASSQSGQVGNQPQHF.